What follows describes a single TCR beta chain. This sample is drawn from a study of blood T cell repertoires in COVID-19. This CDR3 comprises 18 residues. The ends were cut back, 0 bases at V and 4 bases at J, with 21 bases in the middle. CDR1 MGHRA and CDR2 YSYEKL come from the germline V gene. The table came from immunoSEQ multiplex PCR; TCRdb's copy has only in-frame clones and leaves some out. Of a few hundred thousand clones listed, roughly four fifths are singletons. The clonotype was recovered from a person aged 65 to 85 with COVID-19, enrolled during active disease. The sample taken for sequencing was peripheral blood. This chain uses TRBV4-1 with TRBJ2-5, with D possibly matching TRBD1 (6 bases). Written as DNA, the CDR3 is TGCGCCAGCAGCCAAGATATTCAGAGCAGGGGCAAGGCAGAGACCCAGTACTTC. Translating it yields CASSQDIQSRGKAETQYF.